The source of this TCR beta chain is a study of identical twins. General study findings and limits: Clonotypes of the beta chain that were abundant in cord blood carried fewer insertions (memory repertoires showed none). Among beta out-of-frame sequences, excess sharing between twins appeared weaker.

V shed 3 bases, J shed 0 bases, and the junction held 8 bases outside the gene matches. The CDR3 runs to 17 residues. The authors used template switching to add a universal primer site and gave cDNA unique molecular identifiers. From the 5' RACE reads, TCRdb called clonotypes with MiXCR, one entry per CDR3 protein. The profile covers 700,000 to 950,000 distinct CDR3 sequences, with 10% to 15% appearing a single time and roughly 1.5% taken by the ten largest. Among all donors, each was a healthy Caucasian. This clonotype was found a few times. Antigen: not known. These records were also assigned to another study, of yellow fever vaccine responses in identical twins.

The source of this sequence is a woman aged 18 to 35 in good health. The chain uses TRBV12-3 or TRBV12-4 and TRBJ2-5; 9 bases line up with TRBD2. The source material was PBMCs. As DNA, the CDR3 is TGTGCCAGCAGTTTCTTAGCGGGAGCACCAAACCAAGAGACCCAGTACTTC. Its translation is CASSFLAGAPNQETQYF.